This T cell receptor (beta chain) stems from a study of blood T cell repertoires in COVID-19 (dated by TCRdb to about 2020). As for the study more broadly: Samples from collaborators originated in the United States, Italy and Spain and spanned both the acute and convalescent phases of COVID-19. The repertoires were made available in a free public database intended to serve as a resource for research on the immune response to SARS-CoV-2. Sample metadata almost always included a de-identified subject ID, COVID-19 status, age in years and sex. HLA class I and class II types, where available, came from metadata supplied by the sample provider rather than from assay-based typing. The material from the prospective study consisted of cDNA or gDNA derived from T cells, B-cell-depleted T cells, or PBMCs. Deeply sampled blood TCRbeta repertoires from subjects exposed to, actively infected with, or recovered from COVID-19 were included in the dataset. Samples were obtained from the ongoing ImmuneRACE study (first 160 participants) and from 1,000 to 1,500 subjects provided by 6 global collaborators. Findings and caveats that apply to the study as a whole: How much clinical and demographic metadata was included differed by source and by participant, and the metadata was provided uncurated.

In the germline V gene (reference sequence), CDR1 corresponds to MNHNY and CDR2 to SVGAGI. Taken from cysteine to phenylalanine, the CDR3 has 16 residues. Only the CDR3 part of the read is kept: 48 bases, read in frame from the first base. Trimming leaves V shorter by 5 bases and J shorter by 7 bases, with the junction holding 14 bases beyond the gene matches. Points on this clone: Its specific antigen is unknown. The record has no base qualities; no much larger clone is one base away.

Whole blood was collected in K2EDTA tubes by collaborating institutions according to the institutions' own protocols. Collaborator samples were shipped for TCRbeta analysis as frozen whole blood, isolated PBMCs, or DNA extracted from either sample type. TCRbeta CDR3 regions were amplified from genomic DNA by means of the immunoSEQ Assay, a bias-controlled multiplex PCR. In the authors' own workflow: The number of nucleated cells in each sample was estimated by amplification of reference gene primers within the assay. To quantify the absolute abundance of each unique TCRbeta CDR3 rearrangement, sequence reads were collapsed and filtered. For each sample, productive Simpson clonality was calculated as the square root of Simpson's diversity index over productive rearrangements. This is the immuneACCESS table as TCRdb keeps it, with only in-frame sequences that have V and J called. A part of the clones is gone; compared with another copy, unresolved V genes explain less than half, and the rest is unexplained. V and J calls and clone size follow that table, whereas D and trimming were derived from the DNA. The sample includes approximately 160,000 clones, with roughly four fifths observed a single time. The ten largest clones represent 3% to 4.5% of the sample.

Sample: peripheral blood. The sequence joins TRBV6-6 to TRBJ1-2, with 9 bases in between that match TRBD1. The TCR was taken from a woman of 80 years or more with acute or convalescent COVID-19. Here the CDR3 is given as CASSPNLRDRVGGYTF. The nucleotides are TGTGCCAGCAGTCCCAATCTCCGGGACAGGGTTGGTGGCTACACCTTC.